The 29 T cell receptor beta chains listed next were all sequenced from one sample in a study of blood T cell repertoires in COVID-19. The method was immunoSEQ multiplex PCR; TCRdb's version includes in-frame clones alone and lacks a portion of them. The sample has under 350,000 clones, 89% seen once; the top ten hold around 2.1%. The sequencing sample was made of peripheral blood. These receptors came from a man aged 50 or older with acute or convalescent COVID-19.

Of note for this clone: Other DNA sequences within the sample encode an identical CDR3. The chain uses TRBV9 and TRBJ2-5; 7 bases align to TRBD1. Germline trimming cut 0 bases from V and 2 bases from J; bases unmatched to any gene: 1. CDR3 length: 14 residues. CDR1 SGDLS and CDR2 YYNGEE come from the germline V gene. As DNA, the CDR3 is TGTGCCAGCAGCGTAGGCAGGGGGCAAGAGACCCAGTACTTC. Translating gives CASSVGRGQETQYF.

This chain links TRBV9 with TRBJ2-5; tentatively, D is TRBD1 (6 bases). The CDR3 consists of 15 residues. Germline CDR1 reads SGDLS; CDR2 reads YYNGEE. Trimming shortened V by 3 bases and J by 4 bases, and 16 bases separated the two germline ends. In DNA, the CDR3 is TGTGCCAGCAGCGAAACCGGACAGATCAGAGAGACCCAGTACTTC. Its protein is CASSETGQIRETQYF.

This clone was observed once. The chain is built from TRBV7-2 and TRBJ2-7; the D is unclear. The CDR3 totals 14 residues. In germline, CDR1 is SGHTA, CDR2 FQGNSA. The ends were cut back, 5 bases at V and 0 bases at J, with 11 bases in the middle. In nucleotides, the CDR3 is TGTGCCAGCAGCCCCGGCCCTAGCTCCTACGAGCAGTACTTC. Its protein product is CASSPGPSSYEQYF.

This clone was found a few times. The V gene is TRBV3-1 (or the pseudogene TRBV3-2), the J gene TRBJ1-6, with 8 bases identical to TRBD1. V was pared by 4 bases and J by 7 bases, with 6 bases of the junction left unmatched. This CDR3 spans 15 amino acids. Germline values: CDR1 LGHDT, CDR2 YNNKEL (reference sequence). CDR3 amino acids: CASSLGTGRNSPLHF. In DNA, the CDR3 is TGTGCCAGCAGCCTGGGGACAGGAAGGAATTCACCCCTCCACTTT.

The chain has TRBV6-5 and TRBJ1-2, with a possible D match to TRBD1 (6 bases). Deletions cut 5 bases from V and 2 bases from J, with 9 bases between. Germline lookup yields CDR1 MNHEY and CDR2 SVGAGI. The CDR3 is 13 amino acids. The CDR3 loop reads CASSLDRNYGYTF. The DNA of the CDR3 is TGTGCCAGCAGTCTCGACAGGAACTATGGCTACACCTTC.

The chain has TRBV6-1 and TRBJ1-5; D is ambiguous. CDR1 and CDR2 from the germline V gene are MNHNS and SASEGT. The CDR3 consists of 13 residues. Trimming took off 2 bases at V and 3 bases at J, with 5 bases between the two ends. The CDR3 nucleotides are TGTGCCAGCAGTGAACGGGACAATCAGCCCCAGCATTTT. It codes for CASSERDNQPQHF.

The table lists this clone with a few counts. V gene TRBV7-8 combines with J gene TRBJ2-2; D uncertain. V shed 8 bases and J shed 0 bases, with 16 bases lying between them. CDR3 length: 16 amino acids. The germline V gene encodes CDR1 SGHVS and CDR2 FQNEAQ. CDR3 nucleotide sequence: TGTGCCAGCTTGCGGAGTAACAACGCGAACACCGGGGAGCTGTTTTTT. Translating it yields CASLRSNNANTGELFF.

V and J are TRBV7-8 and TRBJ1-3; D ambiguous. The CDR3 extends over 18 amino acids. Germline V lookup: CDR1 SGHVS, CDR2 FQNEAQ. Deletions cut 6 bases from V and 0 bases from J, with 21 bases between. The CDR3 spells CASSYTSRTGSSGNTIYF. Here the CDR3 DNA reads TGTGCCAGCAGTTATACCAGTAGGACGGGGAGCTCTGGAAACACCATATATTTT.

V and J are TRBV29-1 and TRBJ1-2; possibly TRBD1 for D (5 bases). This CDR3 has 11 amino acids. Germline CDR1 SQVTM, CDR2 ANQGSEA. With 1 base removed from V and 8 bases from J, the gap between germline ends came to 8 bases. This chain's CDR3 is CSVEGRGGYTF. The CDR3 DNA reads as TGCAGCGTTGAAGGAAGGGGCGGCTACACCTTC.

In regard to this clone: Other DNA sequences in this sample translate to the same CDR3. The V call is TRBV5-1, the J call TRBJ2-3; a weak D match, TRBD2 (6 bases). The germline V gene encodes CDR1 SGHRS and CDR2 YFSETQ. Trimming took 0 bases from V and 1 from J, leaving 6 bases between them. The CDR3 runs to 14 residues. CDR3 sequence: CASSLGGGTDTQYF. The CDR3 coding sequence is TGCGCCAGCAGCTTGGGCGGGGGCACAGATACGCAGTATTTT.

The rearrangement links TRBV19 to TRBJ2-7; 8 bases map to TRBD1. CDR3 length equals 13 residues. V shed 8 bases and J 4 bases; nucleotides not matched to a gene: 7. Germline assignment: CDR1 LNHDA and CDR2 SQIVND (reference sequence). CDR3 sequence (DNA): TGTGCCAGTGGGGGACAGGCCGGTTACGAGCAGTACTTC. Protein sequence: CASGGQAGYEQYF.

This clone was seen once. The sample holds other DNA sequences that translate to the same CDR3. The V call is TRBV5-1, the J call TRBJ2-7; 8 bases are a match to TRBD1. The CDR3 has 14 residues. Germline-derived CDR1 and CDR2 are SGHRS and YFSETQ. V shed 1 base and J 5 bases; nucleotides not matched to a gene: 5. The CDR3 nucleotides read TGCGCCAGCAGCTTGAGGACAGGGAACGACGAGCAGTACTTC. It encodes CASSLRTGNDEQYF.

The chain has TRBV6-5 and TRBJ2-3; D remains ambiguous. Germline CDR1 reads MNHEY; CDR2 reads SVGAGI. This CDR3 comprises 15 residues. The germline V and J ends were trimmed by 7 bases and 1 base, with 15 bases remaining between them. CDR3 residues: CASTLLAPGTDTQYF. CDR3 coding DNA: TGTGCCAGCACCTTACTTGCGCCCGGCACAGATACGCAGTATTTT.

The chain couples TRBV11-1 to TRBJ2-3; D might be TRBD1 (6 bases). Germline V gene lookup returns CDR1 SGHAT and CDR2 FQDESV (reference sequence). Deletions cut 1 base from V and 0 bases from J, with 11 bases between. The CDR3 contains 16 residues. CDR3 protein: CASSLGGLHSTDTQYF. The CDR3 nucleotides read TGTGCCAGCAGCTTAGGGGGGCTCCATAGCACAGATACGCAGTATTTT. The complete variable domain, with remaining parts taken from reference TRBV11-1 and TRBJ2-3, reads EAEVAQSPRYKITEKSQAVAFWCDPISGHATLYWYRQILGQGPELLVQFQDESVVDDSQLPKDRFSAERLKGVDSTLKIQPAELGDSAMYLCASSLGGLHSTDTQYFGPGTRLTVL.

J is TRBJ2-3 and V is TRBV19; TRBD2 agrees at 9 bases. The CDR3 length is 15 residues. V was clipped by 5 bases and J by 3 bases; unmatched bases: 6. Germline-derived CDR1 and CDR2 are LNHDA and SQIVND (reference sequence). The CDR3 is CASSWAGGDTDTQYF. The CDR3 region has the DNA TGTGCCAGTAGTTGGGCGGGGGGGGATACAGATACGCAGTATTTT.

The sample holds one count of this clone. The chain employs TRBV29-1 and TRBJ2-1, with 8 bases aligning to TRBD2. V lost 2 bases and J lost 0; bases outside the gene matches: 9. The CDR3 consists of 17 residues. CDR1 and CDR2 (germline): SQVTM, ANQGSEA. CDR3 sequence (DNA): TGCAGCGTTGAAACGCGGGGCGGGGGGAGCTCCTACAATGAGCAGTTCTTC. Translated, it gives CSVETRGGGSSYNEQFF.

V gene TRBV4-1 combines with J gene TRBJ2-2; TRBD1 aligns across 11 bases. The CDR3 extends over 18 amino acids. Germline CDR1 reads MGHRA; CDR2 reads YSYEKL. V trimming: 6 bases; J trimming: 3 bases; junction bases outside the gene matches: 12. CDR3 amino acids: CASRAPGTGGAHTGELFF. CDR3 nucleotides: TGCGCCAGCAGGGCACCCGGGACAGGGGGTGCCCACACCGGGGAGCTGTTTTTT.

CDR3 amino acids: CASSGLGGPQETQYF. DNA for the CDR3: TGTGCCAGCAGTGGGCTCGGGGGGCCGCAAGAGACCCAGTACTTC. This chain links TRBV2 with TRBJ2-5; D possibly corresponds to TRBD2 (7 bases). CDR3 length: 15 residues. Germline values: CDR1 SNHLY, CDR2 FYNNEI. V was shortened by 4 bases and J by 2 bases, with 14 bases between the two germline ends.

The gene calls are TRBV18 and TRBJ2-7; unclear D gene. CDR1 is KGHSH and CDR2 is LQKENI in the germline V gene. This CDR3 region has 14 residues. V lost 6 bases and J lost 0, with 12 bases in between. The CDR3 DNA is TGTGCCAGCTCCCCGGTTAAGAGCTCCTACGAGCAGTACTTC. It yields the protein CASSPVKSSYEQYF.

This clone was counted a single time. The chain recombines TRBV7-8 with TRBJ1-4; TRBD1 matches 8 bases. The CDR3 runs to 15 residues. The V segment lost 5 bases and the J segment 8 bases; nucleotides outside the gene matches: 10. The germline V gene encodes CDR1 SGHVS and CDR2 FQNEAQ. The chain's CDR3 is CASSGRTGFREKLFF. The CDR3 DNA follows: TGTGCCAGCAGCGGCCGGACAGGGTTTAGGGAAAAACTGTTTTTT. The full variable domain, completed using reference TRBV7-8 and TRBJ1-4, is GAGVSQSPRYKVAKRGQDVALRCDPISGHVSLFWYQQALGQGPEFLTYFQNEAQLDKSGLPSDRFFAERPEGSVSTLKIQRTQQEDSAVYLCASSGRTGFREKLFFGSGTQLSVL.

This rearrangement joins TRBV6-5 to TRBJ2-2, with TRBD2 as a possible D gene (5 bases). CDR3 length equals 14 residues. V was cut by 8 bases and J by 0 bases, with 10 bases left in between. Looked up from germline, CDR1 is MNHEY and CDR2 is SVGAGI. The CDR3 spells CASWERTNTGELFF. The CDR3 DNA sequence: TGTGCCAGCTGGGAGCGTACGAACACCGGGGAGCTGTTTTTT.

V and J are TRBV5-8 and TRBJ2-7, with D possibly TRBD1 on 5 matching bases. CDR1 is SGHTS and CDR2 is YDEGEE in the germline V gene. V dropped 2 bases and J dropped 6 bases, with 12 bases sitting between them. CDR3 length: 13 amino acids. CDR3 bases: TGTGCCAGCAGCTTCAACAGAAGGGGCGAGCAGTACTTC. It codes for CASSFNRRGEQYF.

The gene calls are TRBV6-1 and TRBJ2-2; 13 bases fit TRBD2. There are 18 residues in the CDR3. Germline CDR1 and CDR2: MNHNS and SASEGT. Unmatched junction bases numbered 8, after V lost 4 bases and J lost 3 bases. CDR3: CASSGAGTSGEDTGELFF. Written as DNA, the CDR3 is TGTGCCAGCAGTGGCGCCGGGACTAGCGGGGAAGACACCGGGGAGCTGTTTTTT.

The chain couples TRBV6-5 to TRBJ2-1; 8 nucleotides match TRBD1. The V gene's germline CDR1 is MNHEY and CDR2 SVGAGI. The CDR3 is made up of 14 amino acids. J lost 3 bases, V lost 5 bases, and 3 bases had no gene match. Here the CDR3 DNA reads TGTGCCAGCAGTCTTACAGGGGGCTACAATGAGCAGTTCTTC. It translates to CASSLTGGYNEQFF.

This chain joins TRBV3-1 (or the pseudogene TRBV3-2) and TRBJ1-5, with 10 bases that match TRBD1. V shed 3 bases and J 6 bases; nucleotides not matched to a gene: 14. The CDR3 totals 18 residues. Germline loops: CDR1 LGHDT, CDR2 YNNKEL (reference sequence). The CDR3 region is CASSQGQGSRLRGQPQHF. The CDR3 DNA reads TGTGCCAGCAGCCAGGGACAGGGGTCGAGGCTACGCGGTCAGCCCCAGCATTTT.

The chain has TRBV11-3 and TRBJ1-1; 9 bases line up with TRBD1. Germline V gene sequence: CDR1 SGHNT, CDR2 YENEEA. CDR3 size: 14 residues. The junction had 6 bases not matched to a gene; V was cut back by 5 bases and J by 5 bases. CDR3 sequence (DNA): TGTGCCAGCAGCCCCCGACAGGGGGGTACTGAAGCTTTCTTT. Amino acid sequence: CASSPRQGGTEAFF.

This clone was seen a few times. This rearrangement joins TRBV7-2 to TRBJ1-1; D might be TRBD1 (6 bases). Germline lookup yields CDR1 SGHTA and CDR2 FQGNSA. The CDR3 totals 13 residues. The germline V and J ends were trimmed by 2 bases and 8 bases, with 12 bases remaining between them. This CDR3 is CASSLMSRGEAFF. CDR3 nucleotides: TGTGCCAGCAGCTTAATGTCGAGGGGGGAAGCTTTCTTT.

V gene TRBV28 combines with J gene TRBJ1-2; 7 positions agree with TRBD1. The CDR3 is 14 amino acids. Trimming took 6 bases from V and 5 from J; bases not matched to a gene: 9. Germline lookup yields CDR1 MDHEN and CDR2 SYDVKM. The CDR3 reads CASRWDRKAYGYTF. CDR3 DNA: TGTGCCAGCAGATGGGACAGAAAGGCTTATGGCTACACCTTC.

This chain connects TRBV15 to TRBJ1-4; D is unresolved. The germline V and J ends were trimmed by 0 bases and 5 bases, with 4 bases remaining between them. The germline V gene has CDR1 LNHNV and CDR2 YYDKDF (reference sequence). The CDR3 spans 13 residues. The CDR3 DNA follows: TGTGCCACCAGCAGAGACAGAAATGAAAAACTGTTTTTT. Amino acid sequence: CATSRDRNEKLFF.